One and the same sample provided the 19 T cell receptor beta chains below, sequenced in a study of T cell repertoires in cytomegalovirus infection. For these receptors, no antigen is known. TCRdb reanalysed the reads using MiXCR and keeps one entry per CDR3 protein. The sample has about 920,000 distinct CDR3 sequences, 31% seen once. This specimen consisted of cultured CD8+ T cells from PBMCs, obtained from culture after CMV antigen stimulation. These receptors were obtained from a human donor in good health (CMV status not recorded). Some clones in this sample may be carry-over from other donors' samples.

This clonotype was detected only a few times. The CDR3 here is CASSQERLSYNEQFF. The CDR3 coding sequence is TGCGCCAGCAGCCAAGAAAGACTTTCCTACAATGAGCAGTTCTTC. V gene TRBV4-3 combines with J gene TRBJ2-1; D is undetermined. This CDR3 has 15 amino acids. CDR1 is LGHNA, CDR2 YSLEER, per germline. Trimming removed 0 bases from V and 1 base from J, with 7 bases in between.

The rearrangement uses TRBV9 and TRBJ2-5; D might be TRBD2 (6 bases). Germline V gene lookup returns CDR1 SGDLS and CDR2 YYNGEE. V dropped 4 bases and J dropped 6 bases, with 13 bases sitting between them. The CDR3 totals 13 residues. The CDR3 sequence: CASSLEGRKTQYF. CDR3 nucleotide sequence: TGTGCCAGCAGCTTAGAAGGGAGGAAGACCCAGTACTTC.

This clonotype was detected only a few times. In DNA form, the CDR3 reads TGCGCCAGCAGCCAAGATCCACAGGGATTCTACAATCAGCCCCAGCATTTT. Translating gives CASSQDPQGFYNQPQHF. The rearrangement joins TRBV4-1 to TRBJ1-5, with D possibly matching TRBD1 (6 bases). The V end lost 0 bases, the J end lost 3 bases, and 15 bases lay between the germline ends. The CDR3 length is 17 residues. The germline CDR1 and CDR2 sequences are MGHRA and YSYEKL.

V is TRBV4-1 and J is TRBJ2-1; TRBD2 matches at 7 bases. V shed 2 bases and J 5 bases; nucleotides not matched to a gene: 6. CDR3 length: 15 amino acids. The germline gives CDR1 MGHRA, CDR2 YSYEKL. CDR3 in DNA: TGCGCCAGCAGCCAATACGGACTAGAGGACAATGAGCAGTTCTTC. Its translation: CASSQYGLEDNEQFF.

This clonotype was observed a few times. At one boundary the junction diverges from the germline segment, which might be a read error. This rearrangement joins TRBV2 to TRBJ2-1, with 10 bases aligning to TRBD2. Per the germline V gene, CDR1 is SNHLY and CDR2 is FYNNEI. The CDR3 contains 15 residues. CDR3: CASSEGLAAYNEQFF. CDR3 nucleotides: TGTGCCAGCAGCGAAGGACTAGCGGCCTACAATGAGCAGTTCTTC.

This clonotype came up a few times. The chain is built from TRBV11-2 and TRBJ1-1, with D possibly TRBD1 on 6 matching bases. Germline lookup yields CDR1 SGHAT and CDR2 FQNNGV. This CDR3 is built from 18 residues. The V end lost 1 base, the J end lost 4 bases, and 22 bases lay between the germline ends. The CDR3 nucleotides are TGTGCCAGCAGCTTAGGGTACGGTACAGGGCTTCACCTCACTGAAGCTTTCTTT. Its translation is CASSLGYGTGLHLTEAFF.

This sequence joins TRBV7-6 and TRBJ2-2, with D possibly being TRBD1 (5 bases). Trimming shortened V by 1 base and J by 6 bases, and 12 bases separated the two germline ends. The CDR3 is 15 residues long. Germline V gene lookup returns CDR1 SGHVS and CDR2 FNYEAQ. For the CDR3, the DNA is TGTGCCAGCAGCTTAGACCCAGGGATGGCCGGGGAGCTGTTTTTT. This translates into CASSLDPGMAGELFF.

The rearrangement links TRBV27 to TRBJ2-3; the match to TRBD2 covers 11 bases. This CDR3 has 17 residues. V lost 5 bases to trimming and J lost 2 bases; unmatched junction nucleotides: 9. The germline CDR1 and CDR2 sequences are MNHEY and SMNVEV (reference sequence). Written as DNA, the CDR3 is TGTGCCAGCAGTCCGGGGACTAGCGGACCCGACACAGATACGCAGTATTTT. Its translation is CASSPGTSGPDTDTQYF.

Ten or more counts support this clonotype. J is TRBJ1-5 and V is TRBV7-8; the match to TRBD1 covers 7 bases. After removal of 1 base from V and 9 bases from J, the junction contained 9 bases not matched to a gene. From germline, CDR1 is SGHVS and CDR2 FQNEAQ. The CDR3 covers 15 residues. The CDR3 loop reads CASSLEKARGTPQHF. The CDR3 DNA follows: TGTGCCAGCAGCTTAGAAAAGGCCAGGGGGACGCCCCAGCATTTT. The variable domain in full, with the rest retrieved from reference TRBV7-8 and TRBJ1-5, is GAGVSQSPRYKVAKRGQDVALRCDPISGHVSLFWYQQALGQGPEFLTYFQNEAQLDKSGLPSDRFFAERPEGSVSTLKIQRTQQEDSAVYLCASSLEKARGTPQHFGDGTRLSIL.

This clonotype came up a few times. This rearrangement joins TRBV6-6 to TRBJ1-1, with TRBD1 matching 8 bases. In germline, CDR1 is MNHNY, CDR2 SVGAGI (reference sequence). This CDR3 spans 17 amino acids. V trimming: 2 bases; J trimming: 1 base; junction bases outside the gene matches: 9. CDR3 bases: TGTGCCAGCAGTTACGTTCTTGACAGGGGAGCGAACACTGAAGCTTTCTTT. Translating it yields CASSYVLDRGANTEAFF.

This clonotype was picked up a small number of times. The chain's CDR3 is CASSLSAGRGAAFF. The CDR3 nucleotides are TGTGCCAGCAGTTTATCCGCGGGTAGGGGTGCAGCTTTCTTT. V is TRBV27 and J is TRBJ1-1; a possible D gene is TRBD1 (5 bases). V lost 0 bases, J lost 10 bases, and 15 bases lay in between. Germline V gives CDR1 MNHEY, CDR2 SMNVEV (reference sequence). The CDR3 contains 14 residues.

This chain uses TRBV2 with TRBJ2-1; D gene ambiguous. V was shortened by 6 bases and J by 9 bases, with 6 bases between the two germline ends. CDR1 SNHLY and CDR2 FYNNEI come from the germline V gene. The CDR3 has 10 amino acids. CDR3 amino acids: CASRGIEQFF. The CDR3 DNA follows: TGTGCCAGCAGGGGGATTGAGCAGTTCTTC.

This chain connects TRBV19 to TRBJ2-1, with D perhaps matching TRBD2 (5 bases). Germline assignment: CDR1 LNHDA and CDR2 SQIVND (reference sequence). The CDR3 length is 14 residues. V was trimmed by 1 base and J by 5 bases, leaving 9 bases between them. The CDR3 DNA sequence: TGTGCCAGTAGTATAGTGGCCGGGAACAATGAGCAGTTCTTC. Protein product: CASSIVAGNNEQFF.

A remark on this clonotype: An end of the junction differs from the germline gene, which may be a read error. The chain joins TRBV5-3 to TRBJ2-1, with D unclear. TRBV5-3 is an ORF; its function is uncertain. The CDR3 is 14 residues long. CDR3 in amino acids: CASSLVGHTNEQFF. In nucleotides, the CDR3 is TGTGCCAGCAGCTTGGTTGGGCACACCAATGAGCAGTTCTTC.

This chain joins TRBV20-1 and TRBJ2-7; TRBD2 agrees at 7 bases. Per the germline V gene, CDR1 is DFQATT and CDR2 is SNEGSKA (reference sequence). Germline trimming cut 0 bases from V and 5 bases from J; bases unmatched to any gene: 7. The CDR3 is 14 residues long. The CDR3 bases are TGCAGTGCTAGAGAGCGGTTGGGGGGGGACGAGCAGTACTTC. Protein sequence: CSARERLGGDEQYF.

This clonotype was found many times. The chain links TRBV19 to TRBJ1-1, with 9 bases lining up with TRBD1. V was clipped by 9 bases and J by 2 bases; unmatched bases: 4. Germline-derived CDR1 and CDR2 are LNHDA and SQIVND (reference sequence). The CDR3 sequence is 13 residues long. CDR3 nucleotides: TGTGCCAGCAGGGACAGGGTCAACACTGAAGCTTTCTTT. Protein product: CASRDRVNTEAFF.

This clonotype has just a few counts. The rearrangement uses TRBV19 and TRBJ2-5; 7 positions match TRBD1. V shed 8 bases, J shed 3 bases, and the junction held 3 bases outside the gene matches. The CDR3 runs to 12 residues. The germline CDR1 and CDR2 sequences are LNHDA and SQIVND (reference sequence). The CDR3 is CASAGTEETQYF. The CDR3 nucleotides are TGTGCCAGTGCCGGGACAGAAGAGACCCAGTACTTC.

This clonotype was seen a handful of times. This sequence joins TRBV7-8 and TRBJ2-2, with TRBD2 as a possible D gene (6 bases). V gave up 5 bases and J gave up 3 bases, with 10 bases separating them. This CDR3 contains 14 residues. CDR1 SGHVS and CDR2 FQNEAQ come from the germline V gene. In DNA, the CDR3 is TGTGCCAGCAGCATGGGACTTTACACCGGGGAGCTGTTTTTT. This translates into CASSMGLYTGELFF.

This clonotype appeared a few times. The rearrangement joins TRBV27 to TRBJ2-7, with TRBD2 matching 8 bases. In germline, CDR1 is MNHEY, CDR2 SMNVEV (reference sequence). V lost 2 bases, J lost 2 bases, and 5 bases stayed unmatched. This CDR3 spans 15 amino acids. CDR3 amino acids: CASSLAGGETYEQYF. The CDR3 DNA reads TGTGCCAGCAGTTTAGCCGGGGGGGAGACCTACGAGCAGTACTTC.